This TCR beta chain derives from a study of technical replicates of blood from several donors. The CDR3 totals 16 residues. Looked up from germline, CDR1 is LNHDA and CDR2 is SQIVND (reference sequence). Trimming removed 7 bases at V and 0 bases at J, with 15 bases between. Generated by immunoSEQ multiplex PCR, the TCRdb table keeps only in-frame clones and is missing some. This sample has about 72,000 clones, with roughly 92% found just once. The specimen was T cells isolated from PBMCs. V usage is TRBV19 and J usage is TRBJ1-4; the D is unclear. The receptor was isolated from a human donor in good health. CDR3 sequence (DNA): TGTGCCAGTACCCCCCCAGAAACGACAACTAATGAAAAACTGTTTTTT. This encodes CASTPPETTTNEKLFF. The variable domain in full, with the rest retrieved from reference TRBV19 and TRBJ1-4, is DGGITQSPKYLFRKEGQNVTLSCEQNLNHDAMYWYRQDPGQGLRLIYYSQIVNDFQKGDIAEGYSVSREKKESFPLTVTSAQKNPTAFYLCASTPPETTTNEKLFFGSGTQLSVL.